The 30 T cell receptor beta chains below were found in one sample sequenced in a study of monozygotic twins with inflammatory bowel disease. One entry per CDR3 protein, without DNA, is what TCRdb gives after re-calling the 5' RACE reads. In all, the sample yields approximately 400,000 distinct CDR3 sequences. The sample was blood. The receptor source for this set is a human donor with ulcerative colitis or Crohn's disease, or a healthy co-twin of an affected twin (not recorded which).

The V call is TRBV4-1, the J call TRBJ2-5; TCRdb's D call, TRBD1, is unchecked because there is no DNA. Germline values: CDR1 MGHRA, CDR2 YSYEKL. This CDR3 is 14 amino acids long. CDR3 loop: CASRDRDVQETQYF.

This rearrangement joins TRBV5-1 to TRBJ2-2; absent DNA, TCRdb's TRBD1 call cannot be checked. The CDR3 totals 15 residues. The germline V gene encodes CDR1 SGHRS and CDR2 YFSETQ. CDR3 in amino acids: CASSLGDRANGELFF.

The V gene is TRBV5-1, the J gene TRBJ1-2; the D gene TCRdb calls, TRBD1, cannot be checked with no DNA. Germline V gives CDR1 SGHRS, CDR2 YFSETQ. The CDR3 runs to 14 residues. The CDR3 sequence: CASSLEGDSYGYTF.

The V and J genes are TRBV25-1 and TRBJ2-3; as DNA is missing, the TRBD1 call by TCRdb cannot be tested. CDR3 length: 17 amino acids. Germline CDR1 and CDR2: MGHDK and SYGVNS. The chain's CDR3 is CASSGAGTGSSLDTQYF.

The gene calls are TRBV7-2 and TRBJ1-1; the TRBD1 assignment by TCRdb is unverifiable without DNA. Germline V gene lookup returns CDR1 SGHTA and CDR2 FQGNSA. The CDR3 spans 14 residues. The CDR3 here is CASSFDRTNTEAFF.

The chain links TRBV5-5 to TRBJ1-1. Germline V gives CDR1 SGHKS, CDR2 YYEKEE (reference sequence). The CDR3 has 12 amino acids. The CDR3 spells CASSLGEIGAFF. Full variable domain (missing parts from reference TRBV5-5 and TRBJ1-1): DAGVTQSPTHLIKTRGQQVTLRCSPISGHKSVSWYQQVLGQGPQFIFQYYEKEERGRGNFPDRFSARQFPNYSSELNVNALLLGDSALYLCASSLGEIGAFFGQGTRLTVV.

The gene calls are TRBV19 and TRBJ1-3; there is no DNA to check the TCRdb D call of TRBD1. This CDR3 region has 16 residues. CDR1 LNHDA and CDR2 SQIVND come from the germline V gene (reference sequence). The CDR3 sequence is CASRRTGTASGNTIYF.

The chain combines TRBV7-9 with TRBJ2-7; checking the TCRdb D call of TRBD2 is not possible without DNA. Germline CDR1 reads SEHNR; CDR2 reads FQNEAQ (reference sequence). This CDR3 has 14 amino acids. The CDR3 sequence: CASSSGLSTYEQYF.

The rearrangement links TRBV25-1 to TRBJ1-2; TCRdb selects TRBD1, and the lack of DNA leaves this call unchecked. Germline V gene lookup returns CDR1 MGHDK and CDR2 SYGVNS. The CDR3 spans 15 residues. CDR3 sequence reads: CASSELVGWGYGYTF.

This chain links TRBV3-1 with TRBJ1-5; the TRBD1 assignment by TCRdb is unverifiable without DNA. The CDR3 runs 12 residues. Germline V lookup: CDR1 LGHDT, CDR2 YNNKEL (reference sequence). CDR3 amino acids: CASSQGVQPQHF.

The rearrangement joins TRBV7-2 to TRBJ2-1; TCRdb's D call of TRBD1 is untestable without DNA. The length of the CDR3 is 13 residues. Germline V CDR1 and CDR2: SGHTA, FQGNSA. CDR3: CASSTPFGGEQFF.

V is TRBV6-1 and J is TRBJ1-5. Germline loops: CDR1 MNHNS, CDR2 SASEGT. This CDR3 is 15 amino acids long. The CDR3 sequence is CASSSLGSSVQPQHF.

The rearrangement joins TRBV4-2 to TRBJ2-7; the D call from TCRdb, TRBD1, cannot be confirmed without DNA. CDR1 LGHNA and CDR2 YNFKEQ come from the germline V gene. This CDR3 region has 15 residues. CDR3 sequence: CASSQEGQGAREQYF.

The chain has TRBV4-1 and TRBJ2-2; TCRdb designates TRBD2, a call that cannot be tested without DNA. The germline V gene has CDR1 MGHRA and CDR2 YSYEKL. The CDR3 length is 15 residues. CDR3 sequence: CASSQLARNTGELFF.

The chain uses TRBV3-1 and TRBJ1-2. The length of the CDR3 is 12 residues. CDR1 is LGHDT and CDR2 is YNNKEL in the germline V gene (reference sequence). Here the CDR3 reads CASSQDTFGYTF.

The rearrangement links TRBV12-3 or TRBV12-4 to TRBJ1-2; lacking DNA, the TRBD1 call made by TCRdb goes unchecked. The CDR3 runs to 13 residues. The CDR3 loop reads CASTRGVSYGYTF.

J is TRBJ2-7 and V is TRBV24-1; TCRdb designates TRBD2, a call that cannot be tested without DNA. The CDR3 covers 16 residues. Germline-derived CDR1 and CDR2 are KGHDR and SFDVKD. CDR3: CATENHGEEVNYEQYF.

This sequence joins TRBV7-9 and TRBJ2-1. CDR1 and CDR2 from the germline V gene are SEHNR and FQNEAQ (reference sequence). The CDR3 runs 12 residues. The CDR3 spells CASSVDSNEQFF. The variable domain in full, with the rest retrieved from reference TRBV7-9 and TRBJ2-1, is DTGVSQNPRHKITKRGQNVTFRCDPISEHNRLYWYRQTLGQGPEFLTYFQNEAQLEKSRLLSDRFSAERPKGSFSTLEIQRTEQGDSAMYLCASSVDSNEQFFGPGTRLTVL.

The chain has TRBV7-2 and TRBJ2-7; TCRdb's D call, TRBD2, is unchecked because there is no DNA. CDR1 and CDR2 (germline): SGHTA, FQGNSA. This CDR3 has 12 residues. The CDR3 loop is CASSLGPREQYF.

This rearrangement joins TRBV12-3 or TRBV12-4 to TRBJ2-1; lacking DNA, the TRBD1 call made by TCRdb goes unchecked. The length of the CDR3 is 14 residues. The CDR3 sequence is CASSPGDFYNEQFF.

The chain employs TRBV6-2 or TRBV6-3 and TRBJ2-7; the D call from TCRdb, TRBD2, cannot be confirmed without DNA. Looked up from germline, CDR1 is MNHEY and CDR2 is SVGEGT. This CDR3 has 17 amino acids. The CDR3 is CASNYPLGLAGVHEQYF.

The chain carries TRBV30 and TRBJ2-6. Per germline, CDR1 GTSNPN and CDR2 SVGIG (reference sequence). This CDR3 spans 14 amino acids. The CDR3 sequence is CAWSEGSGANVLTF.

The chain joins TRBV28 to TRBJ1-2. From germline, CDR1 is MDHEN and CDR2 SYDVKM. This CDR3 has 13 amino acids. The chain's CDR3 is CASSFGDRYGYTF.

The chain is built from TRBV2 and TRBJ2-1. This CDR3 is built from 14 residues. The germline V gene encodes CDR1 SNHLY and CDR2 FYNNEI. CDR3 sequence reads: CASSAGPSYNEQFF.

This sequence joins TRBV12-3 or TRBV12-4 and TRBJ1-1; TCRdb designates TRBD1, a call that cannot be tested without DNA. This CDR3 is built from 15 residues. This chain's CDR3 is CASTPRDRANTEAFF.

This chain links TRBV18 with TRBJ1-1. Germline assignment: CDR1 KGHSH and CDR2 LQKENI. The CDR3 spans 15 residues. The CDR3 loop is CASSPPGSMNTEAFF.

The chain uses TRBV20-1 and TRBJ1-5; TCRdb's D call, TRBD1, is unchecked because there is no DNA. The CDR3 has 15 residues. In germline, CDR1 is DFQATT, CDR2 SNEGSKA (reference sequence). The CDR3: CSARVSRGLNQPQHF.

The chain is built from TRBV29-1 and TRBJ2-1; the TCRdb call, TRBD2, lacks DNA for checking. CDR1 and CDR2 from the germline V gene are SQVTM and ANQGSEA. This CDR3 contains 16 residues. CDR3 in amino acids: CSVEWGEKSSYNEQFF.

The genes are TRBV20-1 and TRBJ1-5; absent DNA, TCRdb's TRBD1 call cannot be checked. Germline V gives CDR1 DFQATT, CDR2 SNEGSKA (reference sequence). This CDR3 is 15 amino acids long. The CDR3 loop reads CSAFPSGPNNQPQHF.

V is TRBV7-2 and J is TRBJ2-1; TCRdb's assignment of TRBD2 cannot be checked, as there is no DNA. The V gene's germline CDR1 is SGHTA and CDR2 FQGNSA. The length of the CDR3 is 16 residues. The CDR3 sequence is CASFSLGAEGDNEQFF. The full variable domain, its missing parts supplied by reference TRBV7-2 and TRBJ2-1, is GAGVSQSPSNKVTEKGKDVELRCDPISGHTALYWYRQSLGQGLEFLIYFQGNSAPDKSGLPSDRFSAERTGGSVSTLTIQRTQQEDSAVYLCASFSLGAEGDNEQFFGPGTRLTVL.